This T cell receptor beta chain was identified during a study of regulatory T cells in long-lasting Graves disease. The wider study: For a period under 3 months, newly diagnosed Graves' patients had taken antithyroid drugs.

Time point meaning: newly diagnosed GD, antithyroid drugs for less than 3 months. PBMC-derived RNA was used for the TCR library. Approximately 8.6-milliliter peripheral blood samples went into EDTA tubes. This CDR3 contains 12 residues. Germline values: CDR1 SQVTM, CDR2 ANQGSEA. The V and J ends lost 7 bases and 3 bases, in that order; junction bases with no gene match: 4. iRepertoire HTBI primers and Arm-PCR of CDR3 regions built TCR beta libraries. TCRdb recomputed calls from the multiplex PCR reads with MiXCR, one row per CDR3 protein. The sample shows 550,000 to 650,000 distinct CDR3 sequences, approximately 16% of them seen only once. Comments on this clonotype: The antigen is undetermined.

Study findings and constraints: Having few samples may have compromised the accuracy. There was favoring of TRBV28, TRBJ1-2 and TRBJ2-5 in persistent disease.

These sequences were also reported in another study, on T cells in Graves' hyperthyroidism and ophthalmopathy.

The chain is built from TRBV29-1 and TRBJ2-3, with TRBD2 matching over 7 bases. The clonotype was recovered from a man aged 18-30 years with Graves disease. The material sequenced was peripheral blood mononuclear cells (PBMCs), taken at new diagnosis, from a patient treated with antithyroid drugs. CDR3 residues: CSGMGGTDTQYF. The CDR3 DNA sequence: TGCAGCGGGATGGGAGGGACAGATACGCAGTATTTT.